These 19 T cell receptor beta chains came from one sample sequenced in a study of molecular identifiers for immune sequencing clone quantification. TCRdb recomputed calls from the PCR reads with MiXCR, one row per CDR3 protein. The table lists 40,000 to 65,000 distinct CDR3 sequences, roughly 38% of them singletons, with 3.8% in the top ten. The source material was naive CD8+ T cells from blood, with Jurkat cell RNA spiked in. Subset described: FACS-sorted CD8+CD4-CCR7+CD45RA+ naive T cells. These receptors originate from a human donor in good health. Some libraries in this study had Jurkat cell RNA spiked in.

In its sample, this clonotype was seen many times. The V call is TRBV6-1, the J call TRBJ1-2; tentative D call: TRBD1 (5 bases). The germline V gene has CDR1 MNHNS and CDR2 SASEGT. The CDR3 spans 11 residues. Between the trimmed V and J ends, which lost 10 bases and 4 bases, there was a span of 10 bases. Here the CDR3 reads CATEGAYGYTF. The CDR3 bases are TGTGCCACCGAAGGGGCCTATGGCTACACCTTC.

In this sample, this clonotype turned up a few times. The chain's CDR3 is CASSPDRGWTGELFF. The CDR3 bases are TGTGCCAGTAGTCCGGACAGGGGATGGACCGGGGAGCTGTTTTTT. The rearrangement uses TRBV19 and TRBJ2-2, with 9 bases matching TRBD1. CDR1 and CDR2 (germline): LNHDA, SQIVND (reference sequence). The CDR3 loop spans 15 amino acids. The ends lost 5 bases at V and 5 bases at J; junction bases unmatched: 6. Looking up the rest from reference TRBV19 and TRBJ2-2 gives the full variable domain: DGGITQSPKYLFRKEGQNVTLSCEQNLNHDAMYWYRQDPGQGLRLIYYSQIVNDFQKGDIAEGYSVSREKKESFPLTVTSAQKNPTAFYLCASSPDRGWTGELFFGEGSRLTVL.

For this clonotype: A single base separates this from a much larger clone, so it may be a read error. J is TRBJ2-2 and V is TRBV29-1, with D maybe TRBD2 (5 bases). Germline assignment: CDR1 SQVTM and CDR2 ANQGSEA. The CDR3 is made up of 12 amino acids. The CDR3 here is CSVPSNTGEPFF. The CDR3 DNA reads TGCAGCGTTCCCAGTAACACCGGGGAGCCGTTTTTT.

The gene calls are TRBV28 and TRBJ1-2; no clear D. The CDR3 covers 14 residues. V shed 0 bases and J shed 1 base, with 6 bases lying between them. In germline, CDR1 is MDHEN, CDR2 SYDVKM. As DNA, the CDR3 is TGTGCCAGCAGTTTATGGGCAATTAACTATGGCTACACCTTC. Its translation is CASSLWAINYGYTF.

This chain connects TRBV27 to TRBJ2-7; 11 positions match TRBD2. CDR3 length equals 14 residues. J lost 6 bases, V lost 6 bases, and 7 bases had no gene match. Germline V lookup: CDR1 MNHEY, CDR2 SMNVEV (reference sequence). The CDR3: CASSKLAGVGEQYF. The CDR3 DNA is TGTGCCAGCAGCAAACTAGCGGGAGTTGGCGAGCAGTACTTC.

A few counts support this clonotype. The rearrangement links TRBV20-1 to TRBJ2-7, with D perhaps matching TRBD2 (5 bases). The V end was cut by 0 bases, the J end by 3 bases, with 12 bases between. From germline, CDR1 is DFQATT and CDR2 SNEGSKA (reference sequence). This CDR3 spans 14 amino acids. The CDR3 here is CSARDDTRYYEQYF. The CDR3 coding sequence is TGCAGTGCTAGAGATGATACTAGATACTACGAGCAGTACTTC.

This clonotype was counted only a few times. The J gene is TRBJ2-7, the V gene TRBV27; 7 nucleotides line up with TRBD1. This CDR3 region has 16 residues. The V and J ends lost 0 bases and 3 bases, in that order; junction bases with no gene match: 8. The germline V gene encodes CDR1 MNHEY and CDR2 SMNVEV (reference sequence). Here the CDR3 DNA reads TGTGCCAGCAGTTTATCTTGGGGACAGATCCGCTACGAGCAGTACTTC. Protein: CASSLSWGQIRYEQYF.

In regard to this clonotype: With a much larger clone just one base away, this may be a read error. The chain combines TRBV7-6 with TRBJ2-3; D may be TRBD1 or TRBD2 (5 bases each). Germline-derived CDR1 and CDR2 are SGHVS and FNYEAQ. The CDR3 covers 11 residues. The CDR3 nucleotides are TGTGCCAGCAAGGGTCAAGGGACGCAGTGTTTT. Its translation: CASKGQGTQCF.

This clonotype was seen only a few times. The chain employs TRBV19 and TRBJ1-5, with D perhaps matching TRBD1 (5 bases). The V and J ends lost 7 bases and 4 bases respectively, with 17 bases between them. CDR1 and CDR2 (germline): LNHDA, SQIVND (reference sequence). There are 15 residues in the CDR3. CDR3 bases: TGTGCCAGTACCATGACAGCGGCAGGGAATCAGCCCCAGCATTTT. Translating it yields CASTMTAAGNQPQHF.

The sample holds many counts of this clonotype. The rearrangement links TRBV25-1 to TRBJ2-3, with D possibly matching TRBD2 (5 bases). V was clipped by 1 base and J by 2 bases, with 13 bases between them. This CDR3 spans 16 amino acids. In germline, CDR1 is MGHDK, CDR2 SYGVNS. Written as DNA, the CDR3 is TGTGCCAGCAGTGAATCGAGGGAATGGCCCACAGATACGCAGTATTTT. This sequence encodes CASSESREWPTDTQYF.

This clonotype was observed at least ten times. The chain couples TRBV7-9 to TRBJ1-1; no clear D. The CDR3 is 13 amino acids. Germline V gene lookup returns CDR1 SEHNR and CDR2 FQNEAQ (reference sequence). Trimming pared 2 bases from V and 4 bases from J, leaving 8 bases between. CDR3 nucleotides: TGTGCCAGCAGCTTACGGGGAGGCACTGAAGCTTTCTTT. It codes for CASSLRGGTEAFF.

This rearrangement joins TRBV13 to TRBJ1-1; D call uncertain. Germline V CDR1 and CDR2: PRHDT, FYEKMQ (reference sequence). V was pared by 4 bases and J by 0 bases, with 12 bases between. This CDR3 comprises 15 residues. As DNA, the CDR3 is TGTGCCAGCAGCTCGACAAGGCTCATGAACACTGAAGCTTTCTTT. Protein product: CASSSTRLMNTEAFF.

This clonotype has just a few counts. V and J are TRBV20-1 and TRBJ2-7; D is unclear. The CDR3 sequence is 15 residues long. Trimming cost V 8 bases and J 0 bases, with 20 bases left between them. CDR1 is DFQATT and CDR2 is SNEGSKA in the germline V gene (reference sequence). CDR3 sequence (DNA): TGCAGTCCCCGGCGGACCCGGGTAGGCTCCTACGAGCAGTACTTC. Its translation: CSPRRTRVGSYEQYF.

This clonotype was picked up a small number of times. CDR3 protein: CASSLVRSQETQYF. The CDR3 DNA reads as TGTGCCAGCAGCTTGGTCCGGAGCCAAGAGACCCAGTACTTC. The V call is TRBV5-6, the J call TRBJ2-5; D uncertain. Trimming cost V 0 bases and J 1 base, with 7 bases left between them. CDR3 length: 14 amino acids. Germline CDR1 SGHDT, CDR2 YYEEEE.

This clonotype appeared a few times. V is TRBV7-9 and J is TRBJ1-1; no definite D call. V was shortened by 7 bases and J by 0 bases, with 9 bases between the two germline ends. The germline V gene has CDR1 SEHNR and CDR2 FQNEAQ (reference sequence). This CDR3 comprises 13 residues. The CDR3 DNA is TGTGCCAGCACCCTTCTTCTGAACACTGAAGCTTTCTTT. Encoded protein: CASTLLLNTEAFF.

This clonotype appeared a single time. This may be a read error: a much more frequent sequence differs by one nucleotide. The rearrangement links TRBV7-2 to TRBJ2-7; D is ambiguous. Per germline, CDR1 SGHTA and CDR2 FQGNSA. V was clipped by 1 base and J by 3 bases, with 7 bases between them. The CDR3 totals 13 residues. In DNA, the CDR3 is TGTGCCAGCAGCTTAGGGATAGTCTACGAGCAGTACTTC. This encodes CASSLGIVYEQYF.

This clonotype was counted ten times or more. The V call is TRBV7-2, the J call TRBJ2-7; D call uncertain. The CDR3 has 12 amino acids. Germline V gene lookup returns CDR1 SGHTA and CDR2 FQGNSA. V was pared by 1 base and J by 6 bases, with 7 bases between. The CDR3 DNA follows: TGTGCCAGCAGCTTAGGCAGTATCGAGCAGTACTTC. This codes for CASSLGSIEQYF.

There are a few counts of this clonotype. One end of the junction varies from germline; a read error may be responsible. CDR3 in DNA: TGTGCCAGCAGCTCCGGGACAGGGGGCCGGGGAACCGGGGAGCTGATTTTT. Residues: CASSSGTGGRGTGELIF. The J gene is TRBJ2-2, the V gene TRBV5-6, with TRBD1 matching over 12 bases. CDR3 size: 17 residues. Germline V gene sequence: CDR1 SGHDT, CDR2 YYEEEE.

The rearrangement uses TRBV2 and TRBJ2-2, with unresolved D. Germline loops: CDR1 SNHLY, CDR2 FYNNEI. The length of the CDR3 is 14 residues. Between the trimmed V and J ends, which lost 10 bases and 6 bases, there was a span of 18 bases. The CDR3 sequence is CATRLPRSAGELFF. The CDR3 DNA follows: TGTGCCACCCGGTTGCCCCGGTCCGCCGGGGAGCTGTTTTTT.